What follows are 22 T cell receptor beta chains derived from one specimen sequenced in a study of T cells in narcolepsy. Assay: immunoSEQ multiplex PCR; the TCRdb copy retains only in-frame clones and omits some. The sample yields about 34,000 clones, roughly four fifths seen once. The specimen was CD45RA- memory CD4+ T cells from PBMCs. The receptor set was obtained from a human donor with narcolepsy.

The J gene is TRBJ1-1, the V gene TRBV5-1, with no clear D. The CDR3 consists of 13 residues. With 0 bases removed from V and 8 bases from J, the gap between germline ends came to 11 bases. Germline CDR1 SGHRS, CDR2 YFSETQ. In DNA form, the CDR3 reads TGCGCCAGCAGCTTGGCCGTCGGTAGAGAAGCTTTCTTT. It yields the protein CASSLAVGREAFF.

The chain couples TRBV6-6 to TRBJ2-2; D may match TRBD1 or TRBD2 (6 bases each). Per germline, CDR1 MNHNY and CDR2 SVGAGI (reference sequence). The CDR3 contains 13 residues. Trimming stripped 6 bases from V and 5 bases from J, with 10 bases between. The CDR3 reads CASSLGGTGELFF. The DNA for the CDR3 is TGTGCCAGCAGCCTAGGGGGGACCGGGGAGCTGTTTTTT.

The chain uses TRBV5-1 and TRBJ1-2; the match to TRBD1 covers 8 bases. Trimming at V came to 4 bases and at J to 2 bases, leaving 4 bases not matched to a gene. There are 14 residues in the CDR3. Germline CDR1 reads SGHRS; CDR2 reads YFSETQ. This CDR3 reads CASSGGQVNYGYTF. The CDR3 DNA is TGCGCCAGCAGCGGGGGACAGGTCAACTATGGCTACACCTTC.

This rearrangement joins TRBV11-2 to TRBJ2-7, with TRBD2 matching over 13 bases. Germline trimming cut 8 bases from V and 2 bases from J; bases unmatched to any gene: 0. The V gene's germline CDR1 is SGHAT and CDR2 FQNNGV. CDR3 length: 13 amino acids. The CDR3 loop reads CASGTSGTYEQYF. The CDR3 DNA is TGTGCCAGCGGGACTAGCGGGACCTACGAGCAGTACTTC.

This rearrangement joins TRBV11-2 to TRBJ2-7; D possibly uses TRBD1 or TRBD2 (5 bases each). V was cut by 1 base and J by 6 bases, with 10 bases left in between. CDR1 and CDR2 (germline): SGHAT, FQNNGV. The CDR3 is 13 residues long. CDR3 sequence reads: CASSLVEGLEQYF. The CDR3 nucleotides are TGTGCCAGCAGCTTAGTCGAGGGGCTCGAGCAGTACTTC.

The genes are TRBV7-9 and TRBJ1-2; D ambiguous. The germline V gene encodes CDR1 SEHNR and CDR2 FQNEAQ (reference sequence). V was trimmed by 3 bases and J by 3 bases, leaving 8 bases between them. The CDR3 consists of 13 residues. The CDR3 coding sequence is TGTGCCAGCAGCTTGAGGACGCACTATGGCTACACCTTC. As protein: CASSLRTHYGYTF.

This sequence joins TRBV6-5 and TRBJ2-1, with 13 bases lining up with TRBD2. V trimming: 4 bases; J trimming: 5 bases; junction bases outside the gene matches: 2. CDR1 MNHEY and CDR2 SVGAGI come from the germline V gene. The CDR3 is 15 amino acids. The CDR3 DNA follows: TGTGCCAGCAGTTTCGGGACTAGCGGGAACAATGAGCAGTTCTTC. Protein product: CASSFGTSGNNEQFF.

This clone was counted between two and nine times. This chain joins TRBV27 and TRBJ2-7, with TRBD1 as a possible D gene (5 bases). V gave up 6 bases and J gave up 6 bases, with 21 bases separating them. This CDR3 has 15 amino acids. Germline V gives CDR1 MNHEY, CDR2 SMNVEV (reference sequence). CDR3 in DNA: TGTGCCAGCAGCCGCCCGGTTGCAGGGCTCGCCGAGCAGTACTTC. Protein: CASSRPVAGLAEQYF.

This clone was seen more than once but under ten times. This chain joins TRBV19 and TRBJ1-1; D is unresolved. Trimming cost V 3 bases and J 0 bases, with 5 bases left between them. Germline values: CDR1 LNHDA, CDR2 SQIVND (reference sequence). The CDR3 is made up of 13 amino acids. The CDR3 reads CASSMGLNTEAFF. CDR3 sequence (DNA): TGTGCCAGTAGTATGGGGTTGAACACTGAAGCTTTCTTT.

The CDR3 protein is CASSLGTGGVRAQHF. The CDR3 nucleotides are TGTGCCAGCAGTTTAGGGACAGGGGGGGTTAGGGCCCAGCATTTT. The gene calls are TRBV28 and TRBJ1-5, with TRBD1 identical over 11 bases. The germline gives CDR1 MDHEN, CDR2 SYDVKM. The CDR3 length is 15 residues. V lost 2 bases, J lost 11 bases, and 8 bases stayed unmatched.

The chain is built from TRBV5-4 and TRBJ1-2; D might be TRBD1 (5 bases). CDR3 length: 14 amino acids. The germline V and J ends were trimmed by 0 bases and 2 bases, with 8 bases remaining between them. CDR1 SGHNT and CDR2 YYREEE come from the germline V gene (reference sequence). In DNA, the CDR3 is TGTGCCAGCAGCTTGGCAGGGAAGAACTATGGCTACACCTTC. Translated: CASSLAGKNYGYTF.

This clone was counted a few times. The rearrangement links TRBV7-3 to TRBJ2-2; 8 positions match TRBD2. This CDR3 is 15 amino acids long. With V trimmed by 2 bases and J by 1 base, 0 bases remained unmatched. Germline V CDR1 and CDR2: SGHTA, FQGTGA. The CDR3 is CASSLAGGNTGELFF. The CDR3 nucleotides are TGTGCCAGCAGCTTAGCGGGAGGGAACACCGGGGAGCTGTTTTTT.

The J gene is TRBJ2-2, the V gene TRBV7-3; D may be TRBD2 (5 bases). The CDR3 runs 17 residues. V was shortened by 5 bases and J by 2 bases, with 18 bases between the two germline ends. The V gene's germline CDR1 is SGHTA and CDR2 FQGTGA. The CDR3 sequence is CASSLKTGGHNTGELFF. The CDR3 coding sequence is TGTGCCAGCAGCCTAAAGACGGGCGGGCATAACACCGGGGAGCTGTTTTTT.

This chain connects TRBV29-1 to TRBJ2-1, with no clear D. Germline V gene sequence: CDR1 SQVTM, CDR2 ANQGSEA. The CDR3 runs to 14 residues. Between the trimmed V and J ends, which lost 4 bases and 3 bases, there was a span of 13 bases. The CDR3 region has the DNA TGCAGCGTTGGGTTGGATCCAAACTACAATGAGCAGTTCTTC. Translation: CSVGLDPNYNEQFF.

The rearrangement links TRBV28 to TRBJ2-7; D gene unclear. Germline V gene sequence: CDR1 MDHEN, CDR2 SYDVKM. V gave up 3 bases and J gave up 5 bases, with 14 bases separating them. The CDR3 runs 14 residues. The CDR3 sequence is CASSLPPTTHEQYF. CDR3 nucleotide sequence: TGTGCCAGCAGTTTGCCACCTACCACCCACGAGCAGTACTTC.

The CDR3 DNA is TGTGCCAGCAGTTTACCACTAAAGGGGACGGAGAACACTGAAGCTTTCTTT. Encoded protein: CASSLPLKGTENTEAFF. J is TRBJ1-1 and V is TRBV27, with TRBD1 as a possible D gene (5 bases). Germline CDR1 is MNHEY and CDR2 is SMNVEV (reference sequence). V gave up 2 bases and J gave up 1 base, with 17 bases separating them. The CDR3 totals 17 residues.

The rearrangement joins TRBV2 to TRBJ1-6; D gene uncertain. This CDR3 region has 13 residues. The germline gives CDR1 SNHLY, CDR2 FYNNEI. V was pared by 4 bases and J by 7 bases, with 8 bases between. CDR3 coding DNA: TGTGCCAGCAGTGGGGATCCCAATTCACCCCTCCACTTT. Amino acid sequence: CASSGDPNSPLHF.

This rearrangement joins TRBV18 to TRBJ2-2; TRBD2 matches at 13 bases. The V gene end was trimmed by 4 bases and the J gene end by 5 bases; junction bases not matched to a gene: 7. The CDR3 is made up of 17 amino acids. Germline-derived CDR1 and CDR2 are KGHSH and LQKENI. The CDR3 coding sequence is TGTGCCAGCTCACAAGCGACTAGCGGGGGGCCTACCGGGGAGCTGTTTTTT. It specifies CASSQATSGGPTGELFF.

This chain connects TRBV7-9 to TRBJ1-2, with D hard to call. V lost 5 bases to trimming and J lost 2 bases, with 6 bases between them. This CDR3 is built from 12 residues. The V gene's germline CDR1 is SEHNR and CDR2 FQNEAQ (reference sequence). The CDR3 DNA reads TGTGCCAGCAGCCCCGACAACTATGGCTACACCTTC. Translated, it gives CASSPDNYGYTF. The entire variable domain, with the rest obtained from reference TRBV7-9 and TRBJ1-2, is as follows: DTGVSQNPRHKITKRGQNVTFRCDPISEHNRLYWYRQTLGQGPEFLTYFQNEAQLEKSRLLSDRFSAERPKGSFSTLEIQRTEQGDSAMYLCASSPDNYGYTFGSGTRLTVV.

This clone was observed a few times. This chain joins TRBV6-6 and TRBJ2-2; TRBD1 might be the D (7 bases). V lost 2 bases to trimming and J lost 4 bases, with 11 bases between them. Germline CDR1 reads MNHNY; CDR2 reads SVGAGI (reference sequence). The CDR3 has 15 amino acids. The CDR3 DNA follows: TGTGCCAGCAGTTACGCGCAGGGGGGCACCGGGGAGCTGTTTTTT. It encodes CASSYAQGGTGELFF.

The chain is built from TRBV2 and TRBJ1-3; D call uncertain. Germline CDR1 reads SNHLY; CDR2 reads FYNNEI. The CDR3 contains 16 residues. Trimming shortened V by 2 bases and J by 4 bases, and 15 bases separated the two germline ends. CDR3 bases: TGTGCCAGCAGTGAAATCTTGGGTCGAGACGGAAACACCATATATTTT. Translated, it gives CASSEILGRDGNTIYF.

This clone was observed once. The chain carries TRBV5-1 and TRBJ2-7, with unresolved D. Germline V lookup: CDR1 SGHRS, CDR2 YFSETQ. This CDR3 is built from 13 residues. V gave up 3 bases and J gave up 2 bases, with 9 bases separating them. The CDR3 here is CASSSRAAYEQYF. In DNA form, the CDR3 reads TGCGCCAGCAGCTCCCGGGCTGCCTACGAGCAGTACTTC.